This entry lists 7 T cell receptor beta chains sequenced from one sample in a study of T cells in Graves' hyperthyroidism and ophthalmopathy. Researchers amplified the TCR beta CDR3 regions from RNA transcripts. Using the HTBI primer set, a first-round RT-PCR was run on the TCR CDR3. TCRdb redid the calling of the multiplex PCR reads with MiXCR, one entry per CDR3 protein. The sample lists about 290,000 distinct CDR3 sequences, nearly 15% occurring once. Material: blood. The receptors stem from a woman between 45 and 60 years old with Graves' hyperthyroidism that later progressed to Graves' ophthalmopathy.

Many counts were recorded for this clonotype. V gene TRBV2 combines with J gene TRBJ2-3; 7 bases match TRBD2. The CDR3 spans 14 residues. In germline, CDR1 is SNHLY, CDR2 FYNNEI. J was trimmed by 2 bases and V by 8 bases; bases with no gene match: 7. As DNA, the CDR3 is TGTGCCAGCGCGGAGGGACTAATCACAGATACGCAGTATTTT. Residues: CASAEGLITDTQYF.

This clonotype has a single count. This chain uses TRBV12-3 or TRBV12-4 with TRBJ2-7; D gene unclear. This CDR3 comprises 13 residues. V was trimmed by 3 bases and J by 1 base, leaving 7 bases between them. In nucleotides, the CDR3 is TGTGCCAGCAGTTTGGAACAGTCCTACGAGCAGTACTTC. Protein: CASSLEQSYEQYF.

There are a few counts of this clonotype. The chain has TRBV10-3 and TRBJ1-2; D unclear. V lost 7 bases, J lost 3 bases, and 15 bases lay in between. Germline CDR1 and CDR2: ENHRY and SYGVKD. The CDR3 spans 14 residues. CDR3 amino acids: CAITSGPEYYGYTF. The CDR3 DNA reads TGTGCCATCACTTCGGGCCCAGAGTACTATGGCTACACCTTC.

The chain uses TRBV28 and TRBJ1-1, with D uncertain. The V gene lost 3 bases and the J gene lost 8 bases, with 10 bases spanning the gap. Per the germline V gene, CDR1 is MDHEN and CDR2 is SYDVKM. The CDR3 is 12 amino acids. This CDR3 is CASSFQPDEAFF. The CDR3, as DNA: TGTGCCAGCAGTTTTCAACCAGACGAAGCTTTCTTT.

This clonotype appeared many times. CDR3 DNA sequence: TGTGCCAGCAGTTTATTAGGGGACAGGGCACTCAACGAGCAGTTCTTC. Its translation: CASSLLGDRALNEQFF. This chain connects TRBV27 to TRBJ2-1; 9 nucleotides agree with TRBD1. With V trimmed by 1 base and J by 10 bases, 11 bases remained unmatched. The CDR3 contains 16 residues. Germline CDR1 is MNHEY and CDR2 is SMNVEV (reference sequence).

About this clonotype: This sequence may be a read error, since a much larger clone differs from it by one base. The genes are TRBV7-7 and TRBJ2-3; 9 positions agree with TRBD1. Germline CDR1 and CDR2: SSHAT and FNYEAQ (reference sequence). The CDR3 covers 14 residues. The CDR3 here is CASSPTGGRDTQCF. DNA for the CDR3: TGTGCTAGCAGCCCGACAGGGGGGCGTGATACGCAGTGTTTT.

This clonotype was seen many times. The junction and the germline gene differ at one end; a read error may be behind it. This chain joins TRBV7-7 and TRBJ2-2, with TRBD1 matching over 8 bases. The length of the CDR3 is 15 residues. Per germline, CDR1 SSHAT and CDR2 FNYEAQ (reference sequence). CDR3 DNA sequence: TGTGCTAGCAGCGCTACAGGGGGTGTCACCGGGGAGCTGTTTTTT. This sequence encodes CASSATGGVTGELFF.